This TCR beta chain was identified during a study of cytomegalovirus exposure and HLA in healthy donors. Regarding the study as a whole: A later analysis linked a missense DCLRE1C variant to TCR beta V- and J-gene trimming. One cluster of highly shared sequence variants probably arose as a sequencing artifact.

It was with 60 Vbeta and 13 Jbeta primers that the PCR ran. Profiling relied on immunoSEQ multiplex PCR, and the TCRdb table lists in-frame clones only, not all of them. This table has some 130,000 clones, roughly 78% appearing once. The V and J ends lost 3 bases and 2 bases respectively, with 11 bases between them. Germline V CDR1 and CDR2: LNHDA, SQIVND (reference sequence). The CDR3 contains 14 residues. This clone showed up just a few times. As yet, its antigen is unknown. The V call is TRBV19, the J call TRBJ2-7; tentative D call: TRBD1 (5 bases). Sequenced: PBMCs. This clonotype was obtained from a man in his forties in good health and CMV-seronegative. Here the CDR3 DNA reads TGTGCCAGTAGTATTTTGGACAAAGCCTACGAGCAGTACTTC. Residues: CASSILDKAYEQYF. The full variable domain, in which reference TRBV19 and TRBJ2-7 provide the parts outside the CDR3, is DGGITQSPKYLFRKEGQNVTLSCEQNLNHDAMYWYRQDPGQGLRLIYYSQIVNDFQKGDIAEGYSVSREKKESFPLTVTSAQKNPTAFYLCASSILDKAYEQYFGPGTRLTVT.